This T cell receptor (beta chain) was identified in a study of kidney transplant recipient with SARS-CoV-2 infection. This clonotype was detected many times. TCRdb itself ran the reads through MiXCR, one entry per CDR3 protein. The sample lists 200,000 to 300,000 distinct CDR3 sequences; 29% were seen once. The material was a blood sample, obtained at baseline and on roughly day 110 from a kidney transplant recipient. The TCR comes from a male patient in his thirties who had COVID-19 and was a kidney transplant recipient. Some T cells may arise from the graft donor.

For the CDR3, the DNA is TGTGCCAGCAGCTTAGGTAGCGGGAGCAATGAGCAGTTCTTC. It codes for CASSLGSGSNEQFF. The rearrangement uses TRBV11-2 and TRBJ2-1; 9 nucleotides match TRBD2. Germline CDR1 and CDR2: SGHAT and FQNNGV. This CDR3 contains 14 residues. Losses at the gene ends were 1 base for V and 6 bases for J; bases not matched to a gene: 1. The full variable domain, completed using reference TRBV11-2 and TRBJ2-1, is EAGVAQSPRYKIIEKRQSVAFWCNPISGHATLYWYQQILGQGPKLLIQFQNNGVVDDSQLPKDRFSAERLKGVDSTLKIQPAKLEDSAVYLCASSLGSGSNEQFFGPGTRLTVL.